What follows describes a single T cell receptor (beta chain). Its specificity is not known. These data belong to a study of brain T cells in children with intractable seizures. Time point given: blood from clinic visit 5 months post-surgery; TSC patient then seizure free. Surgery cases with the highest brain T cell transcript signatures were chosen for sequencing. Before surgery, patients took at least one anti-epileptic drug. General study findings and limits: Pre-surgery blood may have been undersampled, hiding some clones. Only CDR3 sequence similarity suggested viral specificity, without known HCMV serostatus.

TCRdb's table, derived via immunoSEQ multiplex PCR, lists solely in-frame clones and lacks some. The sample holds about 340,000 clones, over 90% seen once. Here the sequenced sample was peripheral blood, taken approximately 5 months after surgery. This TCR was recovered from a boy in the first two years of life with tuberous sclerosis and intractable seizures.

This CDR3 reads CASSVSSGVPQEQFF. The CDR3 DNA sequence: TGTGCCAGCAGCGTATCTAGCGGCGTCCCCCAGGAGCAGTTCTTC. The chain carries TRBV9 and TRBJ2-1, with 7 positions matching TRBD2. V lost 1 base to trimming and J lost 10 bases; unmatched junction nucleotides: 11. The germline V gene has CDR1 SGDLS and CDR2 YYNGEE. This CDR3 has 15 amino acids.